The rows below give T cell receptor beta chains drawn from one sample of a study of blood T cell repertoires in COVID-19. Using immunoSEQ multiplex PCR, the repertoire was profiled, and TCRdb retains in-frame clones only, with some absent. The table lists approximately 180,000 clones, around four fifths of them singletons. Sequenced: peripheral blood. The receptors here all came from a woman aged 40 to 49 with COVID-19, enrolled during active disease. Both conserved end residues are part of each CDR3. D genes are given only for firm matches. Clone sizes are given selectively: once, few, many, or a class where the clone is expanded.

CDR3 length,D gene,clone size,J gene,V gene,CDR3 protein,CDR3 DNA
19,-,-,TRBJ2-7,TRBV9,CASSAGGGLRRTGTYEQYF,TGTGCCAGCAGCGCCGGGGGAGGCCTAAGACGGACTGGAACCTACGAGCAGTACTTC
15,-,-,TRBJ2-3,TRBV11-2,CASSPGPTRTDTQYF,TGTGCCAGCAGCCCAGGCCCAACAAGAACAGATACGCAGTATTTT
15,TRBD1,-,TRBJ1-5,TRBV19,CASSERGQGNQPQHF,TGTGCCAGTAGCGAAAGGGGACAGGGGAATCAGCCCCAGCATTTT
15,TRBD2,few,TRBJ2-2,TRBV24-1,CATSEGGTRVGELFF,TGTGCCACCAGTGAGGGCGGGACTAGAGTCGGGGAGCTGTTTTTT
17,TRBD1,-,TRBJ1-1,TRBV7-6,CASSSGTGGLVSTEAFF,TGTGCCAGCAGCTCCGGGACAGGGGGATTGGTAAGCACTGAAGCTTTCTTT
14,-,-,TRBJ2-7,TRBV13,CASSFQGNPYEQYF,TGTGCCAGCAGCTTCCAGGGAAACCCATACGAGCAGTACTTC
14,TRBD1,-,TRBJ1-2,TRBV19,CASRGQGANYGYTF,TGTGCCAGTAGGGGACAGGGGGCTAACTATGGCTACACCTTC
15,-,-,TRBJ1-5,TRBV3-1/TRBV3-2,CASSQGDRRGQPQHF,TGTGCCAGCAGCCAAGGTGATCGACGGGGTCAGCCCCAGCATTTT
16,TRBD2,-,TRBJ2-3,TRBV4-1,CASSQVPSGITDTQYF,TGCGCCAGCAGCCAAGTCCCTAGCGGGATCACAGATACGCAGTATTTT
14,-,-,TRBJ1-2,TRBV2,CATPGPTGNYGYTF,TGTGCCACCCCAGGCCCTACTGGGAACTATGGCTACACCTTC
14,-,-,TRBJ2-3,TRBV7-9,CASSLVQGTDTQYF,TGTGCCAGCAGCTTAGTACAGGGCACAGATACGCAGTATTTT
13,-,-,TRBJ1-2,TRBV2,CASSLRAGGGYTF,TGTGCCAGCAGTCTCAGAGCTGGCGGTGGCTACACCTTC
16,-,-,TRBJ2-7,TRBV6-5,CASSYSGTGWAYEQYF,TGTGCCAGCAGTTACTCGGGTACGGGTTGGGCCTACGAGCAGTACTTC
14,TRBD1,-,TRBJ1-5,TRBV19,CASSRTGPSQPQHF,TGTGCCAGTAGCCGGACAGGTCCAAGTCAGCCCCAGCATTTT
17,-,-,TRBJ2-7,TRBV27,CASSLRQAGSAFYEQYF,TGTGCCAGCAGTTTACGACAGGCCGGTTCTGCCTTCTACGAGCAGTACTTC
15,-,-,TRBJ1-6,TRBV7-9,CASSLGGLHNSPLHF,TGTGCCAGCAGCTTAGGAGGGCTGCATAATTCACCCCTCCACTTT
18,TRBD1,-,TRBJ1-5,TRBV2,CASTFLRGQSLLNQPQHF,TGTGCCAGCACCTTTCTTAGGGGACAGAGCCTACTAAATCAGCCCCAGCATTTT
15,TRBD1,-,TRBJ2-7,TRBV7-6,CASSYAGTDPYEQYF,TGTGCCAGCAGCTATGCCGGGACAGATCCCTACGAGCAGTACTTC
12,-,-,TRBJ2-1,TRBV11-3,CASGQGGNEQFF,TGTGCCAGCGGGCAGGGGGGAAATGAGCAGTTCTTC
13,-,-,TRBJ2-1,TRBV2,CASRLGRNNEQFF,TGTGCCAGCAGATTGGGCAGGAACAATGAGCAGTTCTTC
13,TRBD1,many,TRBJ2-1,TRBV5-1,CASIRTGDGEQFF,TGCGCCAGTATCAGGACAGGGGACGGTGAGCAGTTCTTC
16,-,-,TRBJ2-7,TRBV7-9,CASSLADGLSAYEQYF,TGTGCCAGCAGCTTAGCGGACGGACTATCGGCTTACGAGCAGTACTTC
12,-,-,TRBJ2-3,TRBV12-5,CASGSRGDTQYF,TGTGCTAGTGGTTCCCGGGGAGATACGCAGTATTTT
16,-,-,TRBJ2-3,TRBV25-1,CASSESSLNPKDTQYF,TGTGCCAGCAGTGAATCCTCACTCAACCCTAAAGATACGCAGTATTTT
14,-,-,TRBJ1-1,TRBV19,CASNYGLGNTEAFF,TGTGCCAGTAACTATGGACTAGGGAACACTGAAGCTTTCTTT
14,-,-,TRBJ2-2,TRBV10-1,CASSDSRVTGELFF,TGCGCCAGCAGTGACTCCAGGGTTACCGGGGAGCTGTTTTTT
14,TRBD1,-,TRBJ2-7,TRBV10-2,CASSEGTGLYEQYF,TGCGCCAGCAGTGAGGGGACAGGGTTATACGAGCAGTACTTC
11,-,-,TRBJ1-2,TRBV12-3/TRBV12-4,CASRRIYGYTF,TGTGCCAGCAGGCGGATCTATGGCTACACCTTC
14,TRBD1,-,TRBJ1-2,TRBV4-2,CASSQDRTGDGYTF,TGTGCCAGCAGCCAAGATAGGACAGGGGATGGCTACACCTTC
16,-,few,TRBJ2-3,TRBV6-5,CASSYERRISTDTQYF,TGTGCCAGCAGTTACGAACGGCGGATAAGCACAGATACGCAGTATTTT
14,-,once,TRBJ1-4,TRBV7-6,CASSSDSTNEKLFF,TGTGCCAGCAGCTCGGACAGTACTAATGAAAAACTGTTTTTT
13,TRBD2,few,TRBJ2-1,TRBV4-1,CASSQALANEQFF,TGCGCCAGCAGCCAAGCACTAGCGAATGAGCAGTTCTTC
13,-,-,TRBJ1-1,TRBV5-1,CASSPGVNTEAFF,TGCGCCAGCAGCCCGGGGGTGAACACTGAAGCTTTCTTT
14,-,-,TRBJ1-4,TRBV11-2,CASSRTATNEKLFF,TGTGCCAGCAGCCGCACTGCAACTAATGAAAAACTGTTTTTT